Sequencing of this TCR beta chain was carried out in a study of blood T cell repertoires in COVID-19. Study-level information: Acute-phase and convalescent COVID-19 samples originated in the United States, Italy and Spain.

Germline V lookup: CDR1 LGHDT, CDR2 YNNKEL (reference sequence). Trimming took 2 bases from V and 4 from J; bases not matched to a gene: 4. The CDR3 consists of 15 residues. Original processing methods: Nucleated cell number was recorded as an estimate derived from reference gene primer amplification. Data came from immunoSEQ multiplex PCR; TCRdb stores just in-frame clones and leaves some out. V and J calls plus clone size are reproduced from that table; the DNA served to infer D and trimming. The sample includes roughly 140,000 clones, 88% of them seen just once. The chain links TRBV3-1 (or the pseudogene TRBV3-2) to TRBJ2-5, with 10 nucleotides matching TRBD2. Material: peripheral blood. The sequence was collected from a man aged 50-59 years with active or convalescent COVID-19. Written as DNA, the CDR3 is TGTGCCAGCAGCCAAAGCGGGAGGGCCAGAGAGACCCAGTACTTC. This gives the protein CASSQSGRARETQYF.